One and the same sample provided the 15 T cell receptor beta chains below, sequenced in a study of beta chain features in type 1 diabetes. General observations from the study: Shorter TCRB CDR3s, moderately but significantly so, were found in Type 1 diabetes patients in all four CD4+ subsets.

Their cognate antigens are unknown. The investigators reverse transcribed all of the isolated RNA, so they sequenced expressed TCRB transcripts. The data were produced by immunoSEQ multiplex PCR, yet TCRdb's version contains in-frame clones alone and is incomplete. The sample lists hundreds of thousands of clones, over 12% occurring once. The sample was naive CD4+ T cells from blood. The receptors shown here come from a young man with type 1 diabetes.

This clone was observed a handful of times. The CDR3 DNA follows: TGCGCCAGCAGCCAGACAGGGCTCTCTTATGGGGCCAACGTCCTGACTTTC. Translated: CASSQTGLSYGANVLTF. The V gene is TRBV4-1, the J gene TRBJ2-6; 7 bases are a match to TRBD1. The length of the CDR3 is 17 residues. V gave up 3 bases and J gave up 3 bases; unmatched junction bases: 8. Germline values: CDR1 MGHRA, CDR2 YSYEKL.

In its sample, this clone was seen a few times. The chain carries TRBV5-4 and TRBJ2-7; possibly TRBD1 for D (6 bases). V lost 4 bases and J 2 bases, leaving 16 bases between the germline ends. The CDR3 spans 15 residues. From germline, CDR1 is SGHNT and CDR2 YYREEE (reference sequence). The chain's CDR3 is CASSLGSRGTYEQYF. The CDR3 nucleotides read TGTGCCAGCAGCCTGGGGAGCAGGGGTACCTACGAGCAGTACTTC.

Concerning this clone: Compared with germline, one end of the junction differs, possibly owing to a read error. V and J are TRBV6-5 and TRBJ1-2, with a possible D match to TRBD1 (5 bases). The CDR3 loop spans 14 amino acids. Germline V CDR1 and CDR2: MNHEY, SVGAGI. The DNA for the CDR3 is TGTGCCATCAGTGCGGGGGTAGCTAACTATGGCTACACCTTC. It codes for CAISAGVANYGYTF.

V gene TRBV6-5 combines with J gene TRBJ1-1; D remains ambiguous. The CDR3 totals 14 residues. Germline CDR1 and CDR2: MNHEY and SVGAGI. Trimming shortened V by 2 bases and J by 0 bases, and 7 bases separated the two germline ends. Here the CDR3 DNA reads TGTGCCAGCAGTTACGCGTCGGTGAACACTGAAGCTTTCTTT. Its translation is CASSYASVNTEAFF.

The chain couples TRBV7-9 to TRBJ2-3, with 15 positions matching TRBD2. Germline CDR1 SEHNR, CDR2 FQNEAQ (reference sequence). Trimming took 4 bases from V and 14 from J; bases not matched to a gene: 7. The CDR3 has 14 residues. The CDR3 DNA follows: TGTGCCAGCAGCTCCGGACTAGCGGGAGGGCCAAGGTATTTT. The encoded protein is CASSSGLAGGPRYF.

The chain uses TRBV5-1 and TRBJ2-5, with unresolved D. This CDR3 spans 13 amino acids. Germline CDR1 reads SGHRS; CDR2 reads YFSETQ. V lost 5 bases and J lost 4, with 12 bases in between. The CDR3 sequence: CASRGELGETQYF. Here the CDR3 DNA reads TGCGCCAGCAGAGGAGAATTAGGAGAGACCCAGTACTTC.

The gene calls are TRBV5-1 and TRBJ2-5; D is unclear. Looked up from germline, CDR1 is SGHRS and CDR2 is YFSETQ. Trimming pared 6 bases from V and 3 bases from J, leaving 15 bases between. This CDR3 has 14 amino acids. CDR3 nucleotide sequence: TGCGCCAGCACCCTGGTGGCAGGAGAAGAGACCCAGTACTTC. Protein: CASTLVAGEETQYF.

This clone was seen a few times. The CDR3: CASSYLEGGTEAFF. The CDR3 DNA reads as TGTGCCAGCAGTTACCTCGAAGGCGGCACTGAAGCTTTCTTT. J is TRBJ1-1 and V is TRBV6-6; D remains ambiguous. Germline CDR1 and CDR2: MNHNY and SVGAGI (reference sequence). The V gene lost 2 bases and the J gene lost 4 bases, with 11 bases spanning the gap. The CDR3 is made up of 14 amino acids.

The chain links TRBV30 to TRBJ1-1, with D perhaps TRBD1 (6 bases). The CDR3 runs to 13 residues. The germline V gene encodes CDR1 GTSNPN and CDR2 SVGIG (reference sequence). V lost 2 bases and J lost 1, with 8 bases in between. CDR3 loop: CAWSRQENTEAFF. CDR3 DNA sequence: TGTGCCTGGAGTAGACAGGAGAACACTGAAGCTTTCTTT. The full variable domain, with the rest looked up from reference TRBV30 and TRBJ1-1, is SQTIHQWPATLVQPVGSPLSLECTVEGTSNPNLYWYRQAAGRGLQLLFYSVGIGQISSEVPQNLSASRPQDRQFILSSKKLLLSDSGFYLCAWSRQENTEAFFGQGTRLTVV.

J is TRBJ2-7 and V is TRBV5-4; D unclear. The CDR3 spans 13 residues. The V end was cut by 3 bases, the J end by 3 bases, with 10 bases between. Germline V gene data show CDR1 as SGHNT and CDR2 as YYREEE (reference sequence). The CDR3 spells CASSSDTNYEQYF. The CDR3 coding sequence is TGTGCCAGCAGCTCCGACACTAACTACGAGCAGTACTTC.

This clone was recorded a few times. The rearrangement links TRBV7-2 to TRBJ2-7; possibly TRBD2 for D (6 bases). Per the germline V gene, CDR1 is SGHTA and CDR2 is FQGNSA. This CDR3 spans 15 amino acids. V lost 3 bases to trimming and J lost 3 bases, with 15 bases between them. CDR3: CASSFVLGGNYEQYF. The CDR3 coding sequence is TGTGCCAGCAGCTTTGTTCTGGGCGGGAACTACGAGCAGTACTTC.

There are a few counts of this clone. The J gene is TRBJ2-3, the V gene TRBV25-1, with 11 positions matching TRBD2. Trimming cost V 5 bases and J 6 bases; bases outside gene matches: 13. Germline-derived CDR1 and CDR2 are MGHDK and SYGVNS. This CDR3 comprises 17 residues. The DNA for the CDR3 is TGTGCCAGCAGTTCCACGGGGCTAGCGGGAGGCGGGGATACGCAGTATTTT. Translation gives CASSSTGLAGGGDTQYF. Based on the CDR3 plus reference TRBV25-1 and TRBJ2-3, the full variable domain is EADIYQTPRYLVIGTGKKITLECSQTMGHDKMYWYQQDPGMELHLIHYSYGVNSTEKGDLSSESTVSRIRTEHFPLTLESARPSHTSQYLCASSSTGLAGGGDTQYFGPGTRLTVL.

The J gene is TRBJ1-2, the V gene TRBV2; D is ambiguous. The ends were cut back, 5 bases at V and 6 bases at J, with 7 bases in the middle. This CDR3 contains 11 residues. Germline-derived CDR1 and CDR2 are SNHLY and FYNNEI. CDR3 in DNA: TGTGCCAGCAGTCCCTCCAATGGCTACACCTTC. It is translated as CASSPSNGYTF. Full variable domain (remainder filled in from reference TRBV2 and TRBJ1-2): EPEVTQTPSHQVTQMGQEVILRCVPISNHLYFYWYRQILGQKVEFLVSFYNNEISEKSEIFDDQFSVERPDGSNFTLKIRSTKLEDSAMYFCASSPSNGYTFGSGTRLTVV.

This clone was detected only a few times. V gene TRBV9 combines with J gene TRBJ2-3, with 7 bases fitting TRBD2. With V trimmed by 3 bases and J by 4 bases, 17 bases remained unmatched. This CDR3 has 18 amino acids. Germline CDR1 reads SGDLS; CDR2 reads YYNGEE. The CDR3 region has the DNA TGTGCCAGCAGCGCCGCCATTGGGACTACCCTTTGGGCAGATACGCAGTATTTT. Amino acids: CASSAAIGTTLWADTQYF.

V is TRBV2 and J is TRBJ1-1, with no clear D. Germline CDR1 SNHLY, CDR2 FYNNEI. The CDR3 has 15 amino acids. The V end was cut by 6 bases, the J end by 4 bases, with 18 bases between. CDR3 in amino acids: CASSFYESGSTEAFF. Here the CDR3 DNA reads TGTGCCAGCAGCTTTTACGAAAGCGGGAGCACTGAAGCTTTCTTT.